This T cell receptor (beta chain) was sequenced for a study of blood T cell repertoires in COVID-19. Study-level information: Whether acute or convalescent, the COVID-19 samples came from the United States, Italy and Spain.

The authors' processing: Researchers report that nucleated cell counts were estimated from reference gene primer amplification. Sequencing used immunoSEQ multiplex PCR; TCRdb keeps in-frame clones, though not all of them. V, J and clone size derive from that table, while D and trimming were established from the DNA sequence. The table has 150,000 to 200,000 clones, just under 85% seen once. The CDR3 is 16 residues long. V lost 5 bases and J 3 bases, leaving 18 bases between the germline ends. The germline V gene encodes CDR1 SGHKS and CDR2 YYEKEE (reference sequence). V and J are TRBV5-5 and TRBJ2-1; a weak D match, TRBD1 (5 bases). Material for sequencing was peripheral blood. This TCR was sampled from an elderly woman with COVID-19, enrolled during active disease. The CDR3 region is CASSSNPGNVYNEQFF. In nucleotides, the CDR3 is TGTGCCAGCAGTTCGAATCCAGGGAACGTCTACAATGAGCAGTTCTTC.